The next 12 T cell receptor beta chains were all read from a single sample in a study of T-cell memory formation after mild COVID-19. TCRdb itself ran the 5' RACE reads through MiXCR, one entry per CDR3 protein. Here the sample spans 470,000 or so distinct CDR3 sequences, 20% being singletons. The specimen sequenced was PBMCs or a T cell subset sorted from them (not recorded which). These receptors all come from an adult woman who had mild COVID-19 (a few samples of this study predate the infection). Cell type and time point are not known.

This clonotype showed up many times. The rearrangement joins TRBV7-2 to TRBJ2-7, with 9 bases matching TRBD2. The CDR3 spans 16 residues. In germline, CDR1 is SGHTA, CDR2 FQGNSA. With 2 bases clipped from V and 2 bases from J, the junction kept 7 bases outside the gene matches. This chain's CDR3 is CASSLRASGVAYEQYF. CDR3 DNA: TGTGCCAGCAGCTTAAGAGCTAGCGGGGTCGCCTACGAGCAGTACTTC.

This rearrangement joins TRBV29-1 to TRBJ2-7, with D possibly being TRBD2 (6 bases). Germline assignment: CDR1 SQVTM and CDR2 ANQGSEA. The V gene lost 4 bases and the J gene lost 0 bases, with 13 bases spanning the gap. The CDR3 is 14 amino acids. The CDR3 loop is CSVGWDFLSYEQYF. CDR3 in DNA: TGCAGCGTTGGGTGGGACTTTCTCTCCTACGAGCAGTACTTC.

V gene TRBV5-1 combines with J gene TRBJ2-7; TRBD1 aligns across 12 bases. J was trimmed by 5 bases and V by 3 bases; bases with no gene match: 6. The CDR3 is 15 amino acids. Germline CDR1 reads SGHRS; CDR2 reads YFSETQ. The CDR3 nucleotides read TGCGCCAGCAGCTCCTCCGGGACAGGGGGCGACGAGCAGTACTTC. Residues: CASSSSGTGGDEQYF.

This clonotype was seen only a few times. The rearrangement uses TRBV12-3 or TRBV12-4 and TRBJ1-5, with D possibly matching TRBD1 (6 bases). V was clipped by 3 bases and J by 4 bases, with 10 bases between them. This CDR3 comprises 14 residues. CDR3: CASSFQGKNQPQHF. CDR3 sequence (DNA): TGTGCCAGCAGTTTCCAGGGGAAAAATCAGCCCCAGCATTTT.

The chain joins TRBV9 to TRBJ1-2; D remains unclear. The V end lost 3 bases, the J end lost 8 bases, and 14 bases lay between the germline ends. The CDR3 loop spans 13 amino acids. CDR1 SGDLS and CDR2 YYNGEE come from the germline V gene. CDR3 DNA: TGTGCCAGCAGCGCTACGGACCGAGGGGGCTACACCTTC. Amino acid sequence: CASSATDRGGYTF.

There are a few counts of this clonotype. This chain connects TRBV12-3 or TRBV12-4 to TRBJ2-7; 13 positions agree with TRBD2. J lost 5 bases, V lost 2 bases, and 9 bases had no gene match. The CDR3 sequence is 17 residues long. For the CDR3, the DNA is TGTGCCAGCAGTTTAATGGGCCCGGGACTAGCGGGGCACGAGCAGTACTTC. It codes for CASSLMGPGLAGHEQYF.

The chain has TRBV29-1 and TRBJ2-3, with D perhaps matching TRBD2 (7 bases). This CDR3 comprises 12 residues. V was cut by 6 bases and J by 10 bases, with 17 bases left in between. Germline loops: CDR1 SQVTM, CDR2 ANQGSEA. CDR3 nucleotide sequence: TGCAGCGTGGGCGCGCGGGGGCAGGCGCAGTATTTT. This encodes CSVGARGQAQYF.

This clonotype was seen repeatedly, ten times or more. This chain links TRBV20-1 with TRBJ2-5; 7 bases match TRBD2. The J segment lost 1 base and the V segment lost 0 bases, leaving 2 bases of the junction unmatched. Germline loops: CDR1 DFQATT, CDR2 SNEGSKA (reference sequence). The CDR3 sequence is 14 residues long. The CDR3: CSARDGRGQETQYF. The CDR3 DNA reads as TGCAGTGCTAGAGATGGGAGGGGCCAAGAGACCCAGTACTTC.

This clonotype turned up a few times. V is TRBV11-2 and J is TRBJ2-2; 7 nucleotides agree with TRBD1. V shed 7 bases and J 4 bases; nucleotides not matched to a gene: 9. CDR3 length equals 15 residues. Germline CDR1 SGHAT, CDR2 FQNNGV. DNA for the CDR3: TGTGCCAGCACTCCCACGGGACAGATCACCGGGGAGCTGTTTTTT. The encoded protein is CASTPTGQITGELFF.

This clonotype has just a few counts. J is TRBJ2-5 and V is TRBV5-1, with D perhaps matching TRBD1 or TRBD2 (5 bases each). The germline V and J ends were trimmed by 4 bases and 2 bases, with 12 bases remaining between them. Germline-derived CDR1 and CDR2 are SGHRS and YFSETQ. The CDR3 is 14 residues long. The CDR3 DNA sequence: TGCGCCAGCAGCCACCAGGGACGGCAAGAGACCCAGTACTTC. As protein: CASSHQGRQETQYF.

This chain connects TRBV4-1 to TRBJ1-4; D may be TRBD1 (5 bases). The CDR3 is 16 residues long. The V end was cut by 4 bases, the J end by 5 bases, with 17 bases between. Germline V lookup: CDR1 MGHRA, CDR2 YSYEKL. In DNA form, the CDR3 reads TGCGCCAGCAGCCCCCGGTTGGGACCGAGCAATGAAAAACTGTTTTTT. This codes for CASSPRLGPSNEKLFF.

The table lists this clonotype with a few counts. V is TRBV6-2 or TRBV6-3 and J is TRBJ2-2; the match to TRBD2 covers 8 bases. This CDR3 has 14 amino acids. The V segment lost 8 bases and the J segment 5 bases; nucleotides outside the gene matches: 7. Germline V gene sequence: CDR1 MNHEY, CDR2 SVGEGT. The chain's CDR3 is CASLIQRETGELFF. CDR3 DNA sequence: TGTGCCAGCCTCATACAGCGGGAGACCGGGGAGCTGTTTTTT.